This TCR beta chain was recovered during a study of Ad26.COV2.S vaccination and SARS-CoV-2 variants. Study background: Intramuscularly, Ad26.COV2.S was given either once or twice, 56 days apart.

Treatment described: 15 to 20 received Ad26.COV2.S at low or high dose, single or two shots; roughly 5 received placebo; per-sample allocation not given. Samples came from day 63 after the first vaccine or placebo injection. The donor was a Boston adult aged 18-55 years. TCRdb keeps only in-frame clones here, not all; method: immunoSEQ multiplex PCR. The table records some 640,000 clones, 70% to 90% of them present only once. This CDR3 region has 14 residues. Germline CDR1 SGHNT, CDR2 YYREEE (reference sequence). Trimming shortened V by 1 base and J by 0 bases, and 4 bases separated the two germline ends. Study-wide findings and caveats: Total T cell responses, in the TCR breadth and depth analyses, may have been underestimated.

Details on this clone: The antigen is undetermined.

The source was peripheral blood, collected in a trial of Ad26.COV2.S vaccine versus placebo. The rearrangement uses TRBV5-4 and TRBJ1-4; D remains unclear. The clonotype comes from a person between 18 and 65 years old who received the Ad26.COV2.S COVID-19 vaccine or a placebo. As DNA, the CDR3 is TGTGCCAGCAGCTTGAACCCAACTAATGAAAAACTGTTTTTT. Amino acids: CASSLNPTNEKLFF.